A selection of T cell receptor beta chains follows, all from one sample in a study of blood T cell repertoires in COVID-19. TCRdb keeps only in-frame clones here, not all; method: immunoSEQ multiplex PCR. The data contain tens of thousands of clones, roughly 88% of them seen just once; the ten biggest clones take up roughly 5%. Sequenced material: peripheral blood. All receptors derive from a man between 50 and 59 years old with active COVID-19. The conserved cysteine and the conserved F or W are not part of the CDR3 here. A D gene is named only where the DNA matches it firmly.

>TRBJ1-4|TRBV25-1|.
ASSDWVVENEKLF
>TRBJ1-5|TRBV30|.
AWSMTGYQPQH
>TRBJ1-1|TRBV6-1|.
ASSEGQGNVNTEAF
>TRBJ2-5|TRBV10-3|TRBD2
AISERGPTSGEETQY
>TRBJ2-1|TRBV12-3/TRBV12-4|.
ASGRGPYNEQF
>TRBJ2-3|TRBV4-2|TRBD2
ASSQDLRARPSGSDHGDTQY
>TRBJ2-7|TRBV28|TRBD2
AAAGRWYEQY
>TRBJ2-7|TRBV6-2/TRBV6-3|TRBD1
ASSPFGTGSGEQY
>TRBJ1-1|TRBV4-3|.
ASSPRGGTEAF
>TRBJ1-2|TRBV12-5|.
ASGLGQGLWVGGYT
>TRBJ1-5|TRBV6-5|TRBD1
ASSHDRVSNQPQH
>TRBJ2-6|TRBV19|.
ASSPSPGANVLT
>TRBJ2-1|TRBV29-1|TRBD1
SVAQDRYNEQF
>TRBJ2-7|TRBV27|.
ASSPTQDEQY
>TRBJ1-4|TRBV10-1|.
ASPPGDDPIEKLF
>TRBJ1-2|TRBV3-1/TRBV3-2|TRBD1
ASSQDDSVGTGGDGYT
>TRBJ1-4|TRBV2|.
ASSGRVGEKLF
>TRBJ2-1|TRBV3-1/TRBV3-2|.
ASSQAAGPSYNEQF
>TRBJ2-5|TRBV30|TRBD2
AWSRGLAQKETQY
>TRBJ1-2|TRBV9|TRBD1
ASSVWVGTGGGYT
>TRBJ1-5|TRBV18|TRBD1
ASSPPRQGRCNQPQH
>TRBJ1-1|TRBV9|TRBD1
ASSKQDRGQI
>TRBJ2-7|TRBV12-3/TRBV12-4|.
ASSFGTRYEQY
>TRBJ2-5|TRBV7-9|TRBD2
ASSEAGSRDYQETQY
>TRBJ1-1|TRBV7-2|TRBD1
ASSLGAGGISTEAF
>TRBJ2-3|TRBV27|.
ASSISPSTDTQY
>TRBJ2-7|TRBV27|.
ASSYQGRRTYEQY
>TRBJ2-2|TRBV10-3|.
AISTGTTGELF
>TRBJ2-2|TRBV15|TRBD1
ATSRARTGVGELF
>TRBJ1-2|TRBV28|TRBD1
ASNDRANYGYT
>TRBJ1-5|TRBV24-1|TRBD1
ATSEAGQGGNQPQH
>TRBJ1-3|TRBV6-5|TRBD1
ASSSDRGGGNTIY
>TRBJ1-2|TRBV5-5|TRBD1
ASTLRDRINGYT